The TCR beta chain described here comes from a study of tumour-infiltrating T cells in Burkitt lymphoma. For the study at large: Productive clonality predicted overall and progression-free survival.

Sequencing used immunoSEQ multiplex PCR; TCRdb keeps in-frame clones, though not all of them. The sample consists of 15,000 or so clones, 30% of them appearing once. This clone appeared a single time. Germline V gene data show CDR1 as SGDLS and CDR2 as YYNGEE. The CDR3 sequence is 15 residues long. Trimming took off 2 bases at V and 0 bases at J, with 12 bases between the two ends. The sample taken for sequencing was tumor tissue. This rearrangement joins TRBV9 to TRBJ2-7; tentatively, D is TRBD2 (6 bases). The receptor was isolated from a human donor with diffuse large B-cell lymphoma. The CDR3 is CASSVGDSYSYEQYF. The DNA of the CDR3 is TGTGCCAGCAGCGTCGGGGACTCTTACTCCTACGAGCAGTACTTC.